Shown below are 27 T cell receptor beta chains from a single sample sequenced in a study of breast tumors, draining lymph nodes, adjacent tissues. Axillary draining lymph nodes of breast cancer patients supplied the node samples. TCRdb independently ran MiXCR on the multiplex PCR reads; one entry per CDR3 protein. The sample comprises more than 250,000 distinct CDR3 sequences, around 31% of which are singletons, and more than 1% rests with the top ten. Sequenced sample: axillary lymph node tissue. These receptors were obtained from a female donor with breast cancer. Some clones in this sample may be carry-over from other donors' samples.

This clonotype was seen a few times. A much larger clone lies one base from this, so it may be a read error. The gene calls are TRBV20-1 and TRBJ1-2; D perhaps matches TRBD1 (6 bases). Germline V lookup: CDR1 DFQATT, CDR2 SNEGSKA (reference sequence). The CDR3 contains 12 residues. This CDR3 reads CSASQGTYGSTF. Written as DNA, the CDR3 is TGCAGTGCTAGTCAGGGGACCTATGGCTCCACCTTC.

Concerning this clonotype itself: Being one base from a much bigger clone, this may be a read error. This chain links TRBV4-2 with TRBJ2-2; TRBD1 matches at 8 bases. The germline gives CDR1 LGHNA, CDR2 YNFKEQ. This CDR3 region has 16 residues. The V gene end was trimmed by 1 base and the J gene end by 3 bases; junction bases not matched to a gene: 4. In DNA form, the CDR3 reads TGTGCCAGCAGCCAAGTCGGACAGGGAGACACCGGGGAGCTGTTTTTT. It codes for CASSQVGQGDTGELFF.

This sequence joins TRBV10-3 and TRBJ1-2, with D unresolved. This CDR3 is built from 12 residues. Germline V gene data show CDR1 as ENHRY and CDR2 as SYGVKD. Deletions cut 2 bases from V and 8 bases from J, with 9 bases between. The DNA for the CDR3 is TGTGCCATCAGTGAGCCCCAGAGAGGCTACACCTTC. This gives the protein CAISEPQRGYTF.

The chain carries TRBV5-4 and TRBJ2-5; a weak D match, TRBD2 (5 bases). Germline V CDR1 and CDR2: SGHNT, YYREEE (reference sequence). This CDR3 spans 15 amino acids. V lost 0 bases to trimming and J lost 9 bases, with 18 bases between them. CDR3 nucleotide sequence: TGTGCCAGCAGCTTGGTCGGACCGGGGATCGAGTCCCAGTACTTC. Amino acids: CASSLVGPGIESQYF.

Of note for this clonotype: This may arise from a read error, as a much more abundant clone is one base away. This sequence joins TRBV6-1 and TRBJ1-5, with D uncertain. V dropped 9 bases and J dropped 3 bases, with 15 bases sitting between them. The CDR3 totals 14 residues. Germline assignment: CDR1 MNHNS and CDR2 SASEGT. The CDR3 is CASIRTDNNQPQHF. For the CDR3, the DNA is TGTGCCAGTATCAGGACGGATAACAATCAGCCCCAGCATTTT.

This clonotype was seen many times. This chain connects TRBV7-9 to TRBJ2-3; TRBD2 is a possible D gene (5 bases). The CDR3 runs to 15 residues. CDR1 and CDR2 (germline): SEHNR, FQNEAQ (reference sequence). V lost 2 bases to trimming and J lost 2 bases, with 11 bases between them. The CDR3 sequence is CASSLREGDTDTQYF. CDR3 DNA sequence: TGTGCCAGCAGCTTACGAGAGGGAGACACAGATACGCAGTATTTT.

Points on this clonotype: Germline is not matched at one junction end, which may reflect a read error. This chain links TRBV6-1 with TRBJ2-2; D perhaps matches TRBD1 (6 bases). Germline CDR1 MNHNS, CDR2 SASEGT. This CDR3 is 17 amino acids long. The CDR3 sequence: CASSYHWTEVGTGEPFF. CDR3 bases: TGTGCCAGCAGCTACCATTGGACAGAAGTGGGCACCGGGGAGCCGTTTTTT.

The chain couples TRBV4-3 to TRBJ2-3; 7 positions match TRBD2. The CDR3 runs 17 residues. CDR1 and CDR2 from the germline V gene are LGHNA and YSLEER. Trimming cost V 0 bases and J 6 bases; bases outside gene matches: 12. The CDR3 region has the DNA TGCGCCAGCAGCCAAGAGTTTATCCAGCGGGGAAGGGATACGCAGTATTTT. It codes for CASSQEFIQRGRDTQYF.

Only a few counts were recorded for this clonotype. This chain uses TRBV3-1 with TRBJ2-7; 9 nucleotides line up with TRBD2. The V gene end was trimmed by 4 bases and the J gene end by 7 bases; junction bases not matched to a gene: 11. CDR3 length: 15 residues. Germline values: CDR1 LGHDT, CDR2 YNNKEL (reference sequence). For the CDR3, the DNA is TGTGCCAGCAGCCGGAGTGGGCGGGAGGGCCGGGAGCAGTACTTC. Its protein is CASSRSGREGREQYF.

This clonotype came up many times. The gene calls are TRBV11-2 and TRBJ2-5; D gene uncertain. The germline gives CDR1 SGHAT, CDR2 FQNNGV. The CDR3 runs 14 residues. V was cut by 7 bases and J by 3 bases, with 15 bases left in between. CDR3 residues: CASKDLGLEETQYF. DNA of the CDR3: TGTGCCAGCAAGGATTTGGGATTGGAAGAGACCCAGTACTTC.

Concerning this clonotype itself: A single base separates this from a much larger clone, so it may be a read error. The rearrangement links TRBV6-5 to TRBJ2-5; 10 bases align to TRBD2. CDR1 and CDR2 from the germline V gene are MNHEY and SVGAGI. The CDR3 totals 16 residues. CDR3 amino acids: CASRGGASGSAETQHF. As DNA, the CDR3 is TGTGCCAGCAGAGGAGGGGCTAGCGGGAGTGCGGAGACCCAGCACTTC.

The chain employs TRBV5-1 and TRBJ1-1; the D is unclear. CDR3 length: 14 amino acids. V shed 0 bases and J shed 6 bases, with 12 bases lying between them. Per the germline V gene, CDR1 is SGHRS and CDR2 is YFSETQ. The CDR3 DNA reads TGCGCCAGCAGCTTGGACCGGGGTTGGTCTGAAGCTTTCTTT. Its translation: CASSLDRGWSEAFF.

The rearrangement joins TRBV11-3 to TRBJ2-1; D possibly corresponds to TRBD2 (5 bases). Trimming pared 5 bases from V and 0 bases from J, leaving 11 bases between. The CDR3 length is 15 residues. CDR1 is SGHNT, CDR2 YENEEA, per germline. CDR3: CASSPGLGSYNEQFF. The CDR3 DNA follows: TGTGCCAGCAGCCCCGGACTGGGCTCCTACAATGAGCAGTTCTTC.

This clonotype was recorded many times. This rearrangement joins TRBV24-1 to TRBJ2-6; D gene ambiguous. The CDR3 extends over 16 amino acids. Looked up from germline, CDR1 is KGHDR and CDR2 is SFDVKD. V was clipped by 5 bases and J by 0 bases, with 10 bases between them. The CDR3 is CATSGVQSSGANVLTF. The DNA for the CDR3 is TGTGCCACCAGTGGGGTGCAGAGCTCTGGGGCCAACGTCCTGACTTTC.

This clonotype was recorded at least ten times. This chain links TRBV11-2 with TRBJ2-3, with D unclear. Trimming took off 0 bases at V and 0 bases at J, with 4 bases between the two ends. The CDR3 runs 14 residues. Per germline, CDR1 SGHAT and CDR2 FQNNGV. CDR3 protein: CASSLDHSTDTQYF. The CDR3 nucleotides read TGTGCCAGCAGCTTAGATCACAGCACAGATACGCAGTATTTT.

Ten or more counts support this clonotype. V gene TRBV19 combines with J gene TRBJ1-4; D remains unclear. Germline CDR1 is LNHDA and CDR2 is SQIVND (reference sequence). The CDR3 extends over 12 amino acids. With 5 bases removed from V and 8 bases from J, the gap between germline ends came to 9 bases. The CDR3 region is CASSPGSEKLFF. The CDR3, as DNA: TGTGCCAGTAGTCCCGGGAGCGAAAAACTGTTTTTT.

The chain has TRBV20-1 and TRBJ2-1; 9 bases fit TRBD2. With 2 bases clipped from V and 4 bases from J, the junction kept 3 bases outside the gene matches. Germline V gives CDR1 DFQATT, CDR2 SNEGSKA (reference sequence). The CDR3 has 14 residues. The CDR3 nucleotides are TGCAGTGCTAGATGGCTAGCGGGATACAATGAGCAGTTCTTC. As protein: CSARWLAGYNEQFF.

CDR3 sequence: CASSPNSPRTGELFF. The CDR3 region has the DNA TGTGCCAGCAGTCCAAACAGTCCCCGCACCGGGGAGCTGTTTTTT. This rearrangement joins TRBV28 to TRBJ2-2, with D unresolved. V lost 5 bases, J lost 4 bases, and 14 bases lay in between. CDR3 size: 15 residues. Germline V gene sequence: CDR1 MDHEN, CDR2 SYDVKM.

This clonotype has ten or more counts. The chain links TRBV11-2 to TRBJ2-1; no clear D. Trimming took 6 bases from V and 0 from J, leaving 12 bases between them. Germline CDR1 is SGHAT and CDR2 is FQNNGV. The CDR3 is 15 residues long. CDR3 nucleotide sequence: TGTGCCAGCAGATCGGTACGGAGCTCCTACAATGAGCAGTTCTTC. Protein sequence: CASRSVRSSYNEQFF.

This clonotype came up many times. The chain links TRBV11-3 to TRBJ2-7; D call uncertain. V was clipped by 5 bases and J by 2 bases, with 10 bases between them. The CDR3 runs to 13 residues. Looked up from germline, CDR1 is SGHNT and CDR2 is YENEEA. DNA of the CDR3: TGTGCCAGCAGCCCGGGTGGCCCCTACGAGCAGTACTTC. This encodes CASSPGGPYEQYF.

This clonotype has just one count. The chain links TRBV12-3 or TRBV12-4 to TRBJ2-1, with unresolved D. CDR3 length: 12 residues. V shed 6 bases and J shed 8 bases, with 11 bases lying between them. The CDR3 coding sequence is TGTGCCAGCAGCAGAGCCGGTTATGAGCAGTTCTTC. Amino acids: CASSRAGYEQFF.

This clonotype was picked up many times. The chain links TRBV9 to TRBJ2-1, with D unclear. V lost 0 bases, J lost 4 bases, and 17 bases lay in between. The CDR3 spans 17 residues. CDR1 is SGDLS, CDR2 YYNGEE, per germline. CDR3 nucleotide sequence: TGTGCCAGCAGCGTAGGGCTCCGTCCAACGCCTTACAATGAGCAGTTCTTC. Residues: CASSVGLRPTPYNEQFF.

This clonotype has a count of ten or more. The chain couples TRBV29-1 to TRBJ1-2; 7 bases map to TRBD1. Germline V gene sequence: CDR1 SQVTM, CDR2 ANQGSEA. V was pared by 5 bases and J by 7 bases, with 10 bases of the junction left unmatched. CDR3 size: 13 residues. For the CDR3, the DNA is TGCAGCGTTCACGACAGGGACGATCGTGGCTACACCTTC. Translated: CSVHDRDDRGYTF.

This clonotype has ten or more counts. The chain links TRBV19 to TRBJ1-5; no clear D. Trimming cost V 2 bases and J 0 bases, with 5 bases left between them. Germline CDR1 and CDR2: LNHDA and SQIVND (reference sequence). This CDR3 is built from 14 residues. The CDR3 sequence is CASSIFSSNQPQHF. The CDR3 region has the DNA TGTGCCAGTAGTATATTTTCTAGCAATCAGCCCCAGCATTTT.

This sequence joins TRBV20-1 and TRBJ2-1; 7 bases match TRBD2. CDR1 is DFQATT and CDR2 is SNEGSKA in the germline V gene (reference sequence). The CDR3 length is 13 residues. The ends lost 1 base at V and 9 bases at J; junction bases unmatched: 6. The DNA of the CDR3 is TGCAGTGCTAGAGGGGAGGGCCTTGGTGAGCAGTTCTTC. Translating gives CSARGEGLGEQFF.

This clonotype was detected only a few times. CDR3 DNA sequence: TGTGCCACAAAGGGGGGGGGTTCCGGCGAGACCCAGTACTTC. Protein sequence: CATKGGGSGETQYF. The chain joins TRBV6-5 to TRBJ2-5, with a weak D call TRBD2 (7 bases). Between the trimmed V and J ends, which lost 10 bases and 5 bases, there was a span of 20 bases. The germline V gene encodes CDR1 MNHEY and CDR2 SVGAGI. The CDR3 contains 14 residues.

The DNA of the CDR3 is TGTGCCAGCACCGAGCTATCCGGGACAGGGCAAGAGACCCAGTACTTC. Its protein is CASTELSGTGQETQYF. V gene TRBV6-2 or TRBV6-3 combines with J gene TRBJ2-5, with 9 bases fitting TRBD1. The CDR3 spans 16 residues. From germline, CDR1 is MNHEY and CDR2 SVGEGT. V shed 7 bases and J 2 bases; nucleotides not matched to a gene: 11.